One and the same sample provided the 10 T cell receptor beta chains below, sequenced in a study of blood T cell repertoires in COVID-19. The protocol was immunoSEQ multiplex PCR, while the TCRdb copy is restricted to in-frame clones and leaves out a portion. The sample gives around 320,000 clones, about 90% of which show up once; more than 9.5% is in the top ten. Sequencing was done on a sample of peripheral blood. The receptors stem from a woman between 25 and 40 years old with COVID-19, enrolled during active disease.

The rearrangement uses TRBV19 and TRBJ1-4; 11 bases align to TRBD1. After removal of 11 bases from V and 5 bases from J, the junction contained 7 bases not matched to a gene. This CDR3 comprises 14 residues. The germline V gene has CDR1 LNHDA and CDR2 SQIVND (reference sequence). CDR3 bases: TGTGCCTCGCGCGGGACAGGGGGGAATGAAAAACTGTTTTTT. Amino acids: CASRGTGGNEKLFF.

The CDR3 loop is CASSQDTSGGEETQYF. DNA of the CDR3: TGTGCCAGCAGCCAGGACACTAGCGGGGGGGAGGAGACCCAGTACTTC. The rearrangement joins TRBV3-1 (or the pseudogene TRBV3-2) to TRBJ2-5; 13 bases are a match to TRBD2. Germline CDR1 is LGHDT and CDR2 is YNNKEL (reference sequence). After removal of 3 bases from V and 5 bases from J, the junction contained 6 bases not matched to a gene. This CDR3 contains 16 residues.

This clone was recorded a few times. V is TRBV7-9 and J is TRBJ2-7, with TRBD1 identical over 8 bases. V lost 7 bases to trimming and J lost 3 bases; unmatched junction nucleotides: 8. This CDR3 is built from 14 residues. Germline V lookup: CDR1 SEHNR, CDR2 FQNEAQ (reference sequence). CDR3 nucleotide sequence: TGTGCCAGCACCCTGACAGGGGTTTTCTACGAGCAGTACTTC. This translates into CASTLTGVFYEQYF.

This clone was detected once. The chain links TRBV19 to TRBJ2-1; 7 positions agree with TRBD2. CDR1 and CDR2 from the germline V gene are LNHDA and SQIVND (reference sequence). With V trimmed by 5 bases and J by 5 bases, 9 bases remained unmatched. The CDR3 has 15 residues. The CDR3: CASSVLTGGNNEQFF. Here the CDR3 DNA reads TGTGCCAGTAGTGTTTTAACGGGGGGAAACAATGAGCAGTTCTTC.

This chain uses TRBV5-5 with TRBJ2-1; 7 bases map to TRBD1. The CDR3 sequence is 11 residues long. With V trimmed by 4 bases and J by 13 bases, 5 bases remained unmatched. In germline, CDR1 is SGHKS, CDR2 YYEKEE (reference sequence). In DNA, the CDR3 is TGTGCCAGCAGCCCAGGACAGGCCCAGTTCTTC. Protein: CASSPGQAQFF.

The CDR3 loop is CASTGGNTGELFF. The CDR3 nucleotides are TGTGCCAGTACAGGGGGCAACACCGGGGAGCTGTTTTTT. This chain uses TRBV6-5 with TRBJ2-2; 9 nucleotides agree with TRBD1. The V segment lost 9 bases and the J segment 2 bases; nucleotides outside the gene matches: 1. The CDR3 covers 13 residues. Germline CDR1 is MNHEY and CDR2 is SVGAGI.

This chain joins TRBV28 and TRBJ2-1, with 8 bases lining up with TRBD2. CDR3 length: 17 residues. CDR1 and CDR2 from the germline V gene are MDHEN and SYDVKM. J lost 3 bases, V lost 6 bases, and 13 bases had no gene match. In DNA, the CDR3 is TGTGCCAGCAGACCTCTCGGGGGGGGCGGGGACTACAATGAGCAGTTCTTC. Amino acid sequence: CASRPLGGGGDYNEQFF.

The V gene is TRBV5-1, the J gene TRBJ1-3; D remains ambiguous. The CDR3 has 15 amino acids. Germline lookup yields CDR1 SGHRS and CDR2 YFSETQ. V dropped 0 bases and J dropped 0 bases, with 7 bases sitting between them. CDR3 in DNA: TGCGCCAGCAGCTTGGCACCGAGCTCTGGAAACACCATATATTTT. Translation: CASSLAPSSGNTIYF.

CDR3 sequence reads: CASSDFSPATEAFF. CDR3 nucleotides: TGCGCCAGCAGCGACTTTTCCCCGGCCACTGAAGCTTTCTTT. The chain couples TRBV5-1 to TRBJ1-1, with D unclear. The CDR3 has 14 amino acids. Germline CDR1 reads SGHRS; CDR2 reads YFSETQ. Trimming shortened V by 4 bases and J by 4 bases, and 14 bases separated the two germline ends.

The chain couples TRBV11-2 to TRBJ1-6, with 10 positions matching TRBD1. The germline V gene encodes CDR1 SGHAT and CDR2 FQNNGV. J was trimmed by 7 bases and V by 5 bases; bases with no gene match: 8. The length of the CDR3 is 16 residues. The CDR3, as DNA: TGTGCCAGCAGCCTCCTCTGGACAGGGGGAAATTCACCCCTCCACTTT. Protein sequence: CASSLLWTGGNSPLHF.